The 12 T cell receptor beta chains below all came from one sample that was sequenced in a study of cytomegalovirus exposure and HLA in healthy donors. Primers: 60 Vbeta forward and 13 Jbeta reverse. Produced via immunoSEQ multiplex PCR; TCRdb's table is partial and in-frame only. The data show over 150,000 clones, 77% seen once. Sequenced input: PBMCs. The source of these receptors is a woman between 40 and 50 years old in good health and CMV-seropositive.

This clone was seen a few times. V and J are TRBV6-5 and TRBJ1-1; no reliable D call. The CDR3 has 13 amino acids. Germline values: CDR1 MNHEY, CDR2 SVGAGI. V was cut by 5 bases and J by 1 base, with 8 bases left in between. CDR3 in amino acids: CASSVQENTEAFF. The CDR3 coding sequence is TGTGCCAGCAGTGTCCAGGAGAACACTGAAGCTTTCTTT.

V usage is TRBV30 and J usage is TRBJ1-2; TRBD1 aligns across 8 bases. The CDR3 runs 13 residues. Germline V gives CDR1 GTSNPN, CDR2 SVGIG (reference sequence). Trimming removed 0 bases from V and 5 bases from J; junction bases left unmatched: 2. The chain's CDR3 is CAWSVTGGYGYTF. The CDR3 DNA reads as TGTGCCTGGAGTGTTACAGGGGGTTATGGCTACACCTTC.

In DNA, the CDR3 is TGCGCCAGCAGCTTGGAGGGGGTGGGAAACTATGGCTACACCTTC. This translates into CASSLEGVGNYGYTF. V is TRBV5-1 and J is TRBJ1-2; a possible D gene is TRBD1 (6 bases). The CDR3 consists of 15 residues. CDR1 is SGHRS, CDR2 YFSETQ, per germline. Between the trimmed V and J ends, which lost 0 bases and 2 bases, there was a span of 11 bases.

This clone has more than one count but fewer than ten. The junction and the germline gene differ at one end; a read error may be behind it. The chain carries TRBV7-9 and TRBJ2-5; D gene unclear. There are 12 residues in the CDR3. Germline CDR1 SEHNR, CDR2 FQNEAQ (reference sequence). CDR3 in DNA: TGTTCCAGCAGGTTTAGTCTCGAGACCCAGTACTTC. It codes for CSSRFSLETQYF.

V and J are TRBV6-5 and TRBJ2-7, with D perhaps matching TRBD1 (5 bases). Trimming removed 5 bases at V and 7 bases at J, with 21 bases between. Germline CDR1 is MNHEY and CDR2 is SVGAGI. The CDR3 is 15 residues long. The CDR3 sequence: CASSPRASLLGEQYF. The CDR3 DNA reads TGTGCCAGCAGTCCCAGGGCGTCGCTCTTGGGGGAGCAGTACTTC.

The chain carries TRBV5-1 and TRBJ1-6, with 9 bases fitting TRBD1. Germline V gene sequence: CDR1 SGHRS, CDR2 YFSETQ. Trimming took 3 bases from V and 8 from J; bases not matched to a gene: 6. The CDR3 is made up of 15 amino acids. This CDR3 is CASSSGQGSHSPLHF. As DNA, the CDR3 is TGCGCCAGCAGCTCGGGACAGGGATCTCATTCACCCCTCCACTTT.

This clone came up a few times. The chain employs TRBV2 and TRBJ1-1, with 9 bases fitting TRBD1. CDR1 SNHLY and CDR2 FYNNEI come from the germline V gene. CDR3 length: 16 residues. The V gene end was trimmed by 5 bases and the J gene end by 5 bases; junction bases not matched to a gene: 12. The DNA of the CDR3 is TGTGCCAGCAGTTACTCTTCCCGGACAGGGGATACTGAAGCTTTCTTT. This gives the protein CASSYSSRTGDTEAFF.

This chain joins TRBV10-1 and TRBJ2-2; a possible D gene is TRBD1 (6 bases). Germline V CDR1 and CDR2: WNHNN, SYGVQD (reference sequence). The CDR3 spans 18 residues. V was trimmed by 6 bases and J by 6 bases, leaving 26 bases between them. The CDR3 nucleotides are TGCGCCAGCAGCGATAAGAGAACAGGGATGGGAGCGGCCGGGGAGCTGTTTTTT. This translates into CASSDKRTGMGAAGELFF.

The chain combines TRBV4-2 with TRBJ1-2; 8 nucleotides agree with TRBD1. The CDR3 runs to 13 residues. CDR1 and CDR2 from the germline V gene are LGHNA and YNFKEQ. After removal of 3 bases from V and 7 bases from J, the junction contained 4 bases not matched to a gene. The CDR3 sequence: CASSQQGAGGYTF. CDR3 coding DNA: TGTGCCAGCAGCCAGCAGGGGGCGGGTGGCTACACCTTC.

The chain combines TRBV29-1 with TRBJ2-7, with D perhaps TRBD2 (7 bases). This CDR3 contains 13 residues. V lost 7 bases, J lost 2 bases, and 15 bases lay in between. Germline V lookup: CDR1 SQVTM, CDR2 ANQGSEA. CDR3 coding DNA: TGCAGCGCTACCCGGGGGGCCCCCTACGAGCAGTACTTC. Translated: CSATRGAPYEQYF.

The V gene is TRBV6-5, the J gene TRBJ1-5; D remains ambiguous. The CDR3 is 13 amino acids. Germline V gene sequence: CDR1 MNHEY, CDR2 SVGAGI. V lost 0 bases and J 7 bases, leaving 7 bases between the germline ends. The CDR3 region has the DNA TGTGCCAGCAGTTACTCCAATTCCCAGCCCCAGCATTTT. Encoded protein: CASSYSNSQPQHF.

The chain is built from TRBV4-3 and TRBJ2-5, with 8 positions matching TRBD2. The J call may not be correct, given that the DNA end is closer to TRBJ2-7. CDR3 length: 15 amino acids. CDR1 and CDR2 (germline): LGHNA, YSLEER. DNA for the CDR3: TGCGCCAGCAGCCTGGTAGCGGGGACCTCCTACGAGCAGTACTTC. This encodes CASSLVAGTSYEQYF.